This TCR beta chain came from a study of T cells in localized non-small cell lung cancer. Only in-frame clones appear in the TCRdb table, and some are missing; sequencing was by immunoSEQ multiplex PCR. The data hold about 17,000 clones, with around 88% observed a single time. The CDR3 spans 13 residues. Germline V lookup: CDR1 SEHNR, CDR2 FQNEAQ (reference sequence). V shed 6 bases and J shed 8 bases, with 16 bases lying between them. The receptor comes from an older male donor with stage III lung adenocarcinoma. Material: peripheral blood, obtained before any cancer treatment. The chain joins TRBV7-9 to TRBJ1-2; D remains ambiguous. The DNA of the CDR3 is TGTGCCAGCAGTCGAAACATGGGGTTAGGCTACACCTTC. This sequence encodes CASSRNMGLGYTF.